The source of this T cell receptor (beta chain) is a study of T cell responses to AZD1222 COVID-19 vaccine. The V end lost 7 bases, the J end lost 2 bases, and 16 bases lay between the germline ends. The CDR3 is made up of 15 amino acids. CDR1 is MDHEN, CDR2 SYDVKM, per germline. Assay: immunoSEQ multiplex PCR; the TCRdb copy retains only in-frame clones and omits some. The sample gives some 110,000 clones, around 81% of which show up once; about 9% is in the top ten. This sequence joins TRBV28 and TRBJ2-3, with D possibly TRBD2 on 5 matching bases. Sample: peripheral blood, taken on day 0 of AZD1222 vaccination. The clonotype originates from an adult in good health. CDR3 amino acids: CASNYLPRDTDTQYF. CDR3 nucleotide sequence: TGTGCCAGCAATTATCTCCCCCGGGACACAGATACGCAGTATTTT.